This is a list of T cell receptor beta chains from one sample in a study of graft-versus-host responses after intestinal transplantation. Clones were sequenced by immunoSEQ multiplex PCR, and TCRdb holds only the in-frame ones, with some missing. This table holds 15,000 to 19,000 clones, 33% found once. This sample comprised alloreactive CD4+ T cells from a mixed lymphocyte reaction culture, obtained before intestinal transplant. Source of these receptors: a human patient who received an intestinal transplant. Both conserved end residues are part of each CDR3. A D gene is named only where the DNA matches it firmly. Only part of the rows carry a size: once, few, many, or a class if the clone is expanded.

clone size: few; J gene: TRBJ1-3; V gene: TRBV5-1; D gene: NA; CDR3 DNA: TGCGCCAGCAGCCAGGATGACTTCAACACCATATATTTT; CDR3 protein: CASSQDDFNTIYF
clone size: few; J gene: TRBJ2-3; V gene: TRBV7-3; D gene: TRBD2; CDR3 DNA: TGTGCCAGCAGCTTAACTTGGCTAGCGGGGGGGTCCACGCAGTATTTT; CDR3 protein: CASSLTWLAGGSTQYF
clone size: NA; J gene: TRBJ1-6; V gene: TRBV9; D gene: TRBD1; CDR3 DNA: TGTGCCAGCAGCGTCTTCGACAGGGGACTTTCACCCCTCCACTTT; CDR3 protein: CASSVFDRGLSPLHF
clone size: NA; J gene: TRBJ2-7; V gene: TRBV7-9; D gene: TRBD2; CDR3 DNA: TGTGCCAGCAGCTTAAAGGGACTAGCGGGACCCGAGCAGTACTTC; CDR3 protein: CASSLKGLAGPEQYF
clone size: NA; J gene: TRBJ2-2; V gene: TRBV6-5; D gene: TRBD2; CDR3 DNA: TGTGCCAGCAAACTAAGCGGGAGTGGGGCCGGGGAGCTGTTTTTT; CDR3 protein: CASKLSGSGAGELFF
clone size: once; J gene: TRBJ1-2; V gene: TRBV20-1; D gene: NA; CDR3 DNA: TGCAGTGCTAGAGACAGTGGCTACACCTTC; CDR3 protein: CSARDSGYTF
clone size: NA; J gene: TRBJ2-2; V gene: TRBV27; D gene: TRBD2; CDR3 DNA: TGTGCCAGCAGCCGCAGTAGGGAGGGAGTAGGGGAGCTGTTTTTT; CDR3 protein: CASSRSREGVGELFF
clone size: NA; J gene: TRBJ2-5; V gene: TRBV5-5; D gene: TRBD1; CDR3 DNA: TGTGCCAGCAGCAAACAGGGGGCCCGAAAAGAGACCCAGTACTTC; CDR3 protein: CASSKQGARKETQYF
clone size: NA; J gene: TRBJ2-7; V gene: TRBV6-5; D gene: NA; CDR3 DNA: TGTGCCAGCAGTTACTCGACGGGATCCCCCGTATGGTTC; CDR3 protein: CASSYSTGSPVWF
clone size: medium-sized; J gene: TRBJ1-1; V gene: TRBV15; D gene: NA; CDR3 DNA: TGTGCCACCAGCAGGAGGGGGGGACCGGATGAAGCTTTCTTT; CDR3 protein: CATSRRGGPDEAFF
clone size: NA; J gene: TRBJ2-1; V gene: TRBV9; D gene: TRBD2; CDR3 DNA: TGTGCCAGCAAAGGGGGACTAGGTTCAAATGAGCAGTTCTTC; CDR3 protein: CASKGGLGSNEQFF
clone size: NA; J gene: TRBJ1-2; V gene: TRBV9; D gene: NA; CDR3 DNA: TGTGCCAGCAGCGTAGGGCGTGGCATTTCGTATGGCTACACCTTC; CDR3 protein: CASSVGRGISYGYTF
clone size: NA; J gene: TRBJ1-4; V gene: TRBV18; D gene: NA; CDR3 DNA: TGTGCCAGCTCACCGGGGTCGCTGTGGCAGAGTAAGGAAAAACTGTTTTTT; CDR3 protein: CASSPGSLWQSKEKLFF
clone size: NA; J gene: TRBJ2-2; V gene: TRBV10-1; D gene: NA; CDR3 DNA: TGCGCCAGCAGTGCCTATGGTAACGGGGAGCTGTTTTTT; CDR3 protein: CASSAYGNGELFF
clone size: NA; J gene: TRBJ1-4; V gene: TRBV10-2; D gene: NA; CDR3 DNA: TGCGCCAGCAGTGAGTCGAGGTTTGGTTGGGGGGATATTCGTCCCCTGTTTTTT; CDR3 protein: CASSESRFGWGDIRPLFF
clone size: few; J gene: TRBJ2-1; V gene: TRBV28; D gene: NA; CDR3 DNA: TGTGCCAGCGCGGGACCCCCCCCGAGCTCCTACAATGAGCAGTTCTTC; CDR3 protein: CASAGPPPSSYNEQFF
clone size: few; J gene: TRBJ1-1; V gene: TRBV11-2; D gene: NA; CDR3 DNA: TGTGCCAGCAGCCCACGAGGGACGGGTTCTGGCGGGTTCTTT; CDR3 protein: CASSPRGTGSGGFF
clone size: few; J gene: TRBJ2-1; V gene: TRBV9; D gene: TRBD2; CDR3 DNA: TGTGCCAGCAGCAACCCGGGACTAGCGGGAGTGGATGAGCAGTTCTTC; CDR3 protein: CASSNPGLAGVDEQFF
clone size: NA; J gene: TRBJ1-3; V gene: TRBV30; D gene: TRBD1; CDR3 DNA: TGTGCCTGGGGACAGGGGGCCGGAAACACCATATATTTT; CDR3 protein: CAWGQGAGNTIYF
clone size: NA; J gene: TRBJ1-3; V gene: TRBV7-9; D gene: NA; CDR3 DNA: TGTGCCAGCAGCTTTTCAGGAAACTCTGGAAACACCATATATTTT; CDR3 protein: CASSFSGNSGNTIYF
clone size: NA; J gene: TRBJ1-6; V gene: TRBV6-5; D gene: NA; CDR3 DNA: TGTGCCAGCAGTTACCGGGGGCGAGGGTCGCCCCTCCACTTT; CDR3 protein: CASSYRGRGSPLHF
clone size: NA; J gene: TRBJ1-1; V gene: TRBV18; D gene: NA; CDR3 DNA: TGTGCCAGCTCCACGAGGGGTGACACTGAAGCTTTCTTT; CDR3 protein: CASSTRGDTEAFF
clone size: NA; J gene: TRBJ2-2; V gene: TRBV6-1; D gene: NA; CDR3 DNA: TGTGCCAGCAGTGAATCACGGACGGTCGGGGAGCTGTTTTTT; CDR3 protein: CASSESRTVGELFF
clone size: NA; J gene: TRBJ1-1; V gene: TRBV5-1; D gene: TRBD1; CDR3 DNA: TGCGCCAGCAGCTTGAGACAGGGGGGGACTGAAGCTTTCTTT; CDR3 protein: CASSLRQGGTEAFF
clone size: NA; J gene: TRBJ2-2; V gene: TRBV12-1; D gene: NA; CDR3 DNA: TGTGCCAGCAGCCTTATAACCGGGGAGCTGTTTTTT; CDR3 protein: CASSLITGELFF
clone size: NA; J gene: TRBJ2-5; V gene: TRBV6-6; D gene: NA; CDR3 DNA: TGTGCCAGCACTAACAGCCAAGAGACCCAGTACTTC; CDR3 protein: CASTNSQETQYF
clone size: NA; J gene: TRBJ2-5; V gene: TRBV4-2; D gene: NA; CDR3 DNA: TGTGCCAGCAGCCAGGACAGCTACCAAGAGACCCAGTACTTC; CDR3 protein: CASSQDSYQETQYF
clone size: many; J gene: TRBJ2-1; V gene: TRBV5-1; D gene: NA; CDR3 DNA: TGCGCCAGCAGCTTGGCCGCAGGCTCCTACAATGAGCAGTTCTTC; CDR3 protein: CASSLAAGSYNEQFF
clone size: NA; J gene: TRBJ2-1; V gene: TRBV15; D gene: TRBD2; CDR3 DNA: TGTGCCACCAGCAGAAAAGGACTAGCGGCCAACAATGAGCAGTTCTTC; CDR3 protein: CATSRKGLAANNEQFF
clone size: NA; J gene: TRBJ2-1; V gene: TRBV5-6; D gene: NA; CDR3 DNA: TGTGCCAGCAGCATGCCAAACAGGGGGGGCGGTGAGCAGTTCTTC; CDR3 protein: CASSMPNRGGGEQFF
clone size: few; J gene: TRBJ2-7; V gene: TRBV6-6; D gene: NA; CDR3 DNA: TGTGCCAGCAGTCCGGACCAGCGATTCTACGAGCAGTACTTC; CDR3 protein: CASSPDQRFYEQYF
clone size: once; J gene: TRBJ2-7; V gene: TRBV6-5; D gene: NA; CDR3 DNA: TGTGCCAGCAGCCCAGAAGCCTTGGGGGAGCAGTACTTC; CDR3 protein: CASSPEALGEQYF
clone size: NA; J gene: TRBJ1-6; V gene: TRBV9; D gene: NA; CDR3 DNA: TGTGCCAGCAGCGACGGACCTCTTAGTGGTTCACCCCTCCACTTT; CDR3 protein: CASSDGPLSGSPLHF
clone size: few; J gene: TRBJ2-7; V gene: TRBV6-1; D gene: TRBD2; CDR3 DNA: TGTGCCAGCAGCCGACTAGCGGGGAACTACGAGCAGTACTTC; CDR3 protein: CASSRLAGNYEQYF
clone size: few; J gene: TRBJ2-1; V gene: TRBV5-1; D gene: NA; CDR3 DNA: TGCGCCAGCAGCTTGGTGTTGGTGCGGACGAGCTCCTACAATGAGCAGTTCTTC; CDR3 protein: CASSLVLVRTSSYNEQFF